This T cell receptor (beta chain) comes out of a study of vaccination effects on CD4 cells after COVID-19 (dated by TCRdb to between 2020 and 2023). Broadly, across the study: Two doses of either the BNT162b2 or the mRNA-1273 mRNA SARS-CoV-2 vaccine were administered to participants. In both COVID-19 convalescent patients and infection-naive vaccine recipients, the study compared SARS-CoV-2 spike-specific CD4+ TCR repertoires from before mRNA vaccination with those from after it. Altogether, 10 COVID-19 convalescent patients and a few SARS-CoV-2-naive healthy vaccine recipients made up the full study. In the study, cultures from other donors were sequenced using the Oncomine TCR Beta short-read assay on an Illumina iSeq 100. Broad study findings and their caveats: The study was limited by a small number of convalescent patients, and early post-infection timepoints were lacking. In healthy vaccine recipients, vaccine-induced clones were almost all SARS-CoV-2 mono-reactive, with only 1 of 255 being cross-reactive with common cold coronaviruses. Marked clonal contraction was observed in both infection-induced and vaccine-induced clones at late post-vaccination timepoints, consistent with waning T cell responses.

In the ViraFEST assay, PBMC were stimulated with viral peptide pools, and TCR sequencing was then used to find antigen-specific CD4+ T cell clonotypes based on their expansion. After around ten days of culture, CD4+ T cells were isolated with the EasySep CD4+ T cell isolation kit. Negative nucleocapsid antibody results before and after vaccination confirmed that the healthy vaccine recipients had no prior SARS-CoV-2 infection. A few million PBMC per well were cultured in IMDM with about 5.4% human AB serum, roughly 10 IU/ml IL-2 and gentamicin, plus 10 ug/ml peptides. On days 3 and 7, half of the culture medium was replaced with fresh IL-2-containing medium. Unless noted otherwise, every peptide stimulation condition was grown in triplicate wells. PBMC were separated from whole blood using Ficoll-Paque Plus gradient centrifugation and were then either cryopreserved at -140C or used fresh. The overlapping peptide pools covered the spike proteins of SARS-CoV-2 and of the common cold coronaviruses HCoV-NL63, HCoV-OC43 and HCoV-229E. Genomic DNA was extracted from cultured CD4+ T cells with the QIAamp micro DNA kit.

As to this clone: The antigen it binds to is not known. It has no much larger one-base neighbor in the sample; base qualities were not kept.

Library construction relied on the immunoSEQ multiplex PCR assay. DNA from the CD4+ T cells that had been cultured and isolated underwent TCR beta CDR3 sequencing. Concerning the study's data processing: Non-productive TCR sequences were removed, reads were trimmed to the CDR3 region, and CDR3s of at least 7 amino acids were retained. The MANAFEST web app was used to identify antigen-specific clonotypes by comparing expansion in peptide wells with expansion in reference cultures. To count as positive, a clone had to show expansion at FDR<0.05 compared with the reference and with all other wells, an odds ratio above 5, and a frequency above 0.1% in two replicate wells. Cross-reactive clonotypes were defined as significantly expanded in SARS-CoV-2 spike wells and in at least one common cold coronavirus spike condition. CDR3 similarity was assessed by Levenshtein distance using the stringdist R package, and unrooted trees were constructed with ape in R 3.6.1. Sourced from immuneACCESS, this table was stored by TCRdb with only in-frame sequences that have V and J called. A share of the clones is absent; for the studies checked, an unresolved V gene accounts for under half, and the remainder has no known explanation. D and trimming come from the DNA, and the V and J calls and clone size come from that table. The sample contains roughly 63,000 clones, approximately 80% of them found a single time. The ten biggest clones cover 12% of the sample.

At the junction V is shortened by 2 bases and J by 2 bases; bases outside the gene matches: 9. Counted from cysteine to phenylalanine, this CDR3 has 17 amino acids. Just the 51-base CDR3 DNA is kept, in frame starting at base 1. CDR1 and CDR2 (LNHDA, SQIVND) derive from the germline V gene (reference sequence). The sample here was CD4+ T cells from PBMCs cultured with SARS-CoV-2 spike peptides, taken before COVID-19 vaccination. The cell subset or site label on this specimen signifies: SARS-CoV-2 spike overlapping peptide pool stimulation. This clonotype was sampled from a human donor who received a COVID-19 vaccine. The chain couples TRBV19 to TRBJ2-4, with 7 bases aligning to TRBD1. DNA sequence: TGTGCCAGTAGTATAATAGGAGGACAGGAGACCAAAAACATTCAGTACTTC. This codes for CASSIIGGQETKNIQYF.